Listed here are 20 T cell receptor beta chains from one sample, sequenced in a study of cytomegalovirus exposure and HLA in healthy donors. PCR primers comprised 60 Vbeta and 13 Jbeta primers. TCRdb's copy holds only in-frame clones and misses some; the assay was immunoSEQ multiplex PCR. The sample holds fewer than 200,000 clones, approximately 81% seen once. Sample: PBMCs. These receptors were taken from a woman aged 18 to 35 in good health and CMV-seronegative.

The chain uses TRBV28 and TRBJ2-7; no clear D. Trimming took 6 bases from V and 7 from J, leaving 19 bases between them. This CDR3 spans 14 amino acids. Germline-derived CDR1 and CDR2 are MDHEN and SYDVKM. The CDR3 loop is CASSQQPLSREQYF. CDR3 in DNA: TGTGCCAGCAGCCAGCAACCCCTATCGAGGGAGCAGTACTTC.

V and J are TRBV5-1 and TRBJ1-5, with D perhaps matching TRBD1 (5 bases). V was trimmed by 5 bases and J by 6 bases, leaving 15 bases between them. In germline, CDR1 is SGHRS, CDR2 YFSETQ. The CDR3 length is 14 residues. The CDR3 protein is CASSPSGGFQPQHF. The CDR3 DNA reads as TGCGCCAGCAGTCCCTCCGGGGGTTTTCAGCCCCAGCATTTT.

This chain links TRBV11-1 with TRBJ2-1, with 14 bases aligning to TRBD2. Germline trimming cut 6 bases from V and 7 bases from J; bases unmatched to any gene: 5. This CDR3 spans 15 amino acids. The V gene's germline CDR1 is SGHAT and CDR2 FQDESV (reference sequence). In DNA form, the CDR3 reads TGTGCCAGCAGAGGGACTAGCGGGAGCCGAAATGAGCAGTTCTTC. Translated, it gives CASRGTSGSRNEQFF.

The V gene is TRBV2, the J gene TRBJ2-7; TRBD1 is a possible D gene (5 bases). The germline V gene has CDR1 SNHLY and CDR2 FYNNEI. This CDR3 has 15 amino acids. The ends were cut back, 8 bases at V and 3 bases at J, with 20 bases in the middle. CDR3 region: CASSGWEQAGYEQYF. The CDR3, as DNA: TGTGCCAGCTCCGGATGGGAACAGGCTGGCTACGAGCAGTACTTC.

The chain carries TRBV13 and TRBJ2-7, with no clear D. Germline V CDR1 and CDR2: PRHDT, FYEKMQ (reference sequence). The CDR3 is 14 amino acids. Between the trimmed V and J ends, which lost 1 base and 2 bases, there was a span of 9 bases. The CDR3 region is CASSLDSQPYEQYF. The CDR3 nucleotides are TGTGCCAGCAGCTTAGACTCCCAACCCTACGAGCAGTACTTC.

This clone was seen only once. Germline is not matched at one junction end, which may reflect a read error. This sequence joins TRBV7-2 and TRBJ2-3; TRBD2 aligns across 10 bases. Germline lookup yields CDR1 SGHTA and CDR2 FQGNSA. This CDR3 has 15 amino acids. CDR3: CASSLAGGWTDTQYF. In DNA form, the CDR3 reads TGTGCCAGCAGTTTAGCGGGAGGTTGGACAGATACGCAGTATTTT.

V gene TRBV28 combines with J gene TRBJ2-1; D remains ambiguous. The CDR3 has 14 residues. The V end was cut by 5 bases, the J end by 9 bases, with 17 bases between. Germline CDR1 is MDHEN and CDR2 is SYDVKM. DNA of the CDR3: TGTGCCAGCAGTGCGAGAGAGGTACGTGGTGAGCAGTTCTTC. Its translation: CASSAREVRGEQFF.

This clone has just a few counts. The chain is built from TRBV6-5 and TRBJ2-7; D is undetermined. The CDR3 contains 13 residues. V was trimmed by 5 bases and J by 2 bases, leaving 10 bases between them. In germline, CDR1 is MNHEY, CDR2 SVGAGI. The CDR3 spells CASSRNNAYEQYF. DNA of the CDR3: TGTGCCAGCAGTAGAAACAACGCCTACGAGCAGTACTTC.

This CDR3 is CASSLLRNGGTDTQYF. CDR3 in DNA: TGTGCCAGCAGCCTACTACGCAACGGAGGCACAGATACGCAGTATTTT. The J gene is TRBJ2-3, the V gene TRBV5-6; D unclear. CDR1 is SGHDT and CDR2 is YYEEEE in the germline V gene. The CDR3 has 16 residues. The V end was cut by 4 bases, the J end by 1 base, with 16 bases between.

A note on this clone: Sequence at one end of the junction differs from germline and may be a read error. V usage is TRBV11-3 and J usage is TRBJ1-2; no clear D gene. This CDR3 spans 17 amino acids. The V gene's germline CDR1 is SGHNT and CDR2 YENEEA. CDR3 sequence (DNA): TGTGCCAGCAGCCTAGAAAAGTTGGCTGGCCGAATAGCTGGCTACACCTTC. It codes for CASSLEKLAGRIAGYTF.

The chain combines TRBV14 with TRBJ2-5; the D gene is possibly TRBD2 (6 bases). The CDR3 is 14 residues long. The V end was cut by 0 bases, the J end by 4 bases, with 9 bases between. Germline loops: CDR1 SGHDN, CDR2 FVKESK. CDR3 region: CASSQDSRGETQYF. The CDR3 DNA follows: TGTGCCAGCAGCCAAGATTCGCGGGGAGAGACCCAGTACTTC.

The chain combines TRBV7-9 with TRBJ2-3, with 10 bases matching TRBD1. The CDR3 runs 19 residues. The germline V gene has CDR1 SEHNR and CDR2 FQNEAQ (reference sequence). V lost 2 bases and J lost 2; bases outside the gene matches: 13. CDR3 sequence reads: CASSLSMGGQGPDTDTQYF. CDR3 coding DNA: TGTGCCAGCAGCTTATCCATGGGGGGACAGGGGCCTGACACAGATACGCAGTATTTT. The full variable domain, its missing parts supplied by reference TRBV7-9 and TRBJ2-3, is DTGVSQNPRHKITKRGQNVTFRCDPISEHNRLYWYRQTLGQGPEFLTYFQNEAQLEKSRLLSDRFSAERPKGSFSTLEIQRTEQGDSAMYLCASSLSMGGQGPDTDTQYFGPGTRLTVL.

The chain links TRBV2 to TRBJ2-3; a possible D gene is TRBD2 (6 bases). V lost 2 bases, J lost 4 bases, and 25 bases lay in between. This CDR3 is 19 amino acids long. The germline V gene encodes CDR1 SNHLY and CDR2 FYNNEI. The CDR3 sequence is CASSESWAEGGGRSDTQYF. Written as DNA, the CDR3 is TGTGCCAGCAGTGAAAGTTGGGCAGAGGGAGGCGGCCGATCAGATACGCAGTATTTT.

The chain has TRBV5-1 and TRBJ1-4; D remains ambiguous. V was pared by 0 bases and J by 7 bases, with 10 bases between. Germline-derived CDR1 and CDR2 are SGHRS and YFSETQ. CDR3 length equals 14 residues. CDR3 sequence: CASSLDAATEKLFF. As DNA, the CDR3 is TGCGCCAGCAGCTTGGATGCGGCAACTGAAAAACTGTTTTTT.

V and J are TRBV27 and TRBJ2-7, with D possibly matching TRBD2 (6 bases). This CDR3 region has 15 residues. V lost 7 bases, J lost 4 bases, and 20 bases lay in between. The germline V gene encodes CDR1 MNHEY and CDR2 SMNVEV (reference sequence). This CDR3 reads CASTYNSGLRYEQYF. CDR3 DNA sequence: TGTGCCAGCACCTACAATTCGGGACTTCGGTACGAGCAGTACTTC.

This clone was recorded only once. This sequence joins TRBV28 and TRBJ2-5, with 16 bases lining up with TRBD2. J lost 1 base, V lost 4 bases, and 6 bases had no gene match. This CDR3 spans 18 amino acids. Germline-derived CDR1 and CDR2 are MDHEN and SYDVKM. The CDR3 region has the DNA TGTGCCAGCAGTTCGGGACTAGCGGGAGGGCCCTCCCAAGAGACCCAGTACTTC. It translates to CASSSGLAGGPSQETQYF. The full variable domain, rest sourced from reference TRBV28 and TRBJ2-5, is DVKVTQSSRYLVKRTGEKVFLECVQDMDHENMFWYRQDPGLGLRLIYFSYDVKMKEKGDIPEGYSVSREKKERFSLILESASTNQTSMYLCASSSGLAGGPSQETQYFGPGTRLLVL.

The chain is built from TRBV5-1 and TRBJ1-2, with 7 bases fitting TRBD1. The V gene's germline CDR1 is SGHRS and CDR2 YFSETQ. The ends lost 2 bases at V and 2 bases at J; junction bases unmatched: 0. The CDR3 runs to 13 residues. The CDR3 sequence: CASSLQGNYGYTF. The CDR3 DNA follows: TGCGCCAGCAGCTTACAGGGGAACTATGGCTACACCTTC.

The V and J genes are TRBV4-3 and TRBJ2-1; TRBD1 aligns across 7 bases. V lost 4 bases, J lost 3 bases, and 9 bases stayed unmatched. The CDR3 is 16 amino acids. CDR1 and CDR2 (germline): LGHNA, YSLEER. CDR3 sequence reads: CASSRLTGQNYNEQFF. The CDR3 nucleotides are TGCGCCAGCAGCCGCCTAACGGGACAGAACTACAATGAGCAGTTCTTC.

V usage is TRBV5-1 and J usage is TRBJ1-1; TRBD1 aligns across 8 bases. Germline V gene data show CDR1 as SGHRS and CDR2 as YFSETQ. J lost 7 bases, V lost 0 bases, and 8 bases had no gene match. The CDR3 runs to 15 residues. CDR3 in amino acids: CASSLGGQGTGEAFF. The DNA of the CDR3 is TGCGCCAGCAGCTTGGGAGGACAGGGAACCGGTGAAGCTTTCTTT.

J is TRBJ1-1 and V is TRBV4-3, with a weak D call TRBD1 (6 bases). V shed 4 bases and J shed 1 base, with 13 bases lying between them. Germline V gives CDR1 LGHNA, CDR2 YSLEER. CDR3 size: 15 residues. This CDR3 is CASSPLTGQNTEAFF. CDR3 coding DNA: TGCGCCAGCAGCCCCCTGACAGGACAGAACACTGAAGCTTTCTTT.